This TCR beta chain was obtained from a study of OX40 agonist ivuxolimab in advanced cancers. Notes on the study in general: Which antigen the expanded peripheral T cells recognized is unknown.

Germline CDR1 is SGDLS and CDR2 is YYNGEE. The V gene end was trimmed by 3 bases and the J gene end by 8 bases; junction bases not matched to a gene: 5. The CDR3 runs 14 residues. At baseline, cycle 4 day 1, and cycle 7 day 1, blood was sampled. In the case of this clone: Its target is not known.

Produced via immunoSEQ multiplex PCR; TCRdb's table is partial and in-frame only. In the table there are roughly 70,000 clones, 75% to 90% of which are singletons. The sample here was CD4+ or CD8+ T cells sorted from blood, taken in a trial of the OX40 agonist ivuxolimab. The rearrangement uses TRBV9 and TRBJ1-6; 7 bases align to TRBD1. This clonotype originated in an adult with an advanced solid tumor such as melanoma, head and neck, liver or kidney cancer. The CDR3 is CASSAEGAYSPLHF. CDR3 DNA: TGTGCCAGCAGCGCGGAGGGGGCTTATTCACCCCTCCACTTT.